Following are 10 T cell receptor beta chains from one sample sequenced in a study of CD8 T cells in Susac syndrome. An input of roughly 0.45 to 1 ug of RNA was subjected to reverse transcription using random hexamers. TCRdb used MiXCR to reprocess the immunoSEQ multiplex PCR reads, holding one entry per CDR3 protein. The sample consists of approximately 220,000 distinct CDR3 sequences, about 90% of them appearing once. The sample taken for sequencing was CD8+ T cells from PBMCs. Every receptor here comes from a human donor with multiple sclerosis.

CDR3 amino acids: CASSYSKGGRGDGYTF. CDR3 nucleotides: TGTGCCAGCAGTTACTCGAAAGGGGGGCGCGGGGATGGCTACACCTTC. The chain has TRBV6-2 or TRBV6-3 and TRBJ1-2; possible D gene TRBD1, 6 bases. The CDR3 loop spans 16 amino acids. Germline V gene sequence: CDR1 MNHEY, CDR2 SVGEGT. V was shortened by 0 bases and J by 6 bases, with 17 bases between the two germline ends.

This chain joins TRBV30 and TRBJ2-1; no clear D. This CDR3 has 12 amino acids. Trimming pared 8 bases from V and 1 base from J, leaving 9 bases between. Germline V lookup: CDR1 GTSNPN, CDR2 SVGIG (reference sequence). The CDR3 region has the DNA TGTGCCGCGCTGAAATCCTACAATGAGCAGTTCTTC. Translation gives CAALKSYNEQFF. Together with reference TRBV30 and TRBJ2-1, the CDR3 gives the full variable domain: SQTIHQWPATLVQPVGSPLSLECTVEGTSNPNLYWYRQAAGRGLQLLFYSVGIGQISSEVPQNLSASRPQDRQFILSSKKLLLSDSGFYLCAALKSYNEQFFGPGTRLTVL.

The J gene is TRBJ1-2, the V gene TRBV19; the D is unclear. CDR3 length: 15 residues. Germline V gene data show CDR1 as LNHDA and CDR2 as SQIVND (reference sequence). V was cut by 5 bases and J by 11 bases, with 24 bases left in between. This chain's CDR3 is CASSVSTLMGFPYTF. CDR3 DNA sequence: TGTGCCAGTAGTGTCTCCACTTTGATGGGTTTCCCTTACACCTTC.

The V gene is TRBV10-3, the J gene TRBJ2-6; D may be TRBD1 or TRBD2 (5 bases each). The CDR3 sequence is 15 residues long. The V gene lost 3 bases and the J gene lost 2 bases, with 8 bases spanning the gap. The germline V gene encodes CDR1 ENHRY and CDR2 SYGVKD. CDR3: CAISDVGAGANVLTF. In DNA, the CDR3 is TGTGCCATCAGTGATGTGGGGGCTGGGGCCAACGTCCTGACTTTC.

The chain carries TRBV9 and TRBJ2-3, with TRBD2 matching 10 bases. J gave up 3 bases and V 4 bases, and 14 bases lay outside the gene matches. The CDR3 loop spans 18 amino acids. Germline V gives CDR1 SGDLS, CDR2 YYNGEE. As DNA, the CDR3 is TGTGCCAGCAGCCCAATCCCCCTAGCGGGAGTGGGAACAGATACGCAGTATTTT. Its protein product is CASSPIPLAGVGTDTQYF.

The CDR3 here is CASSLSGGGAQNTEAFF. The DNA for the CDR3 is TGTGCCAGCAGCTTATCAGGTGGAGGGGCGCAGAACACTGAAGCTTTCTTT. V gene TRBV13 combines with J gene TRBJ1-1; tentative D call: TRBD1 (5 bases). Germline-derived CDR1 and CDR2 are PRHDT and FYEKMQ (reference sequence). Trimming removed 2 bases at V and 1 base at J, with 17 bases between. The CDR3 runs 17 residues.

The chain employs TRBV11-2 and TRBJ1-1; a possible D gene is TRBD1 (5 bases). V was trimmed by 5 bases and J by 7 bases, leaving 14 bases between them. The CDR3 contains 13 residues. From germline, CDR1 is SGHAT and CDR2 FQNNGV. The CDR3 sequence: CASSGVGGIEAFF. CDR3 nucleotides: TGTGCCAGCAGCGGAGTGGGGGGAATTGAAGCTTTCTTT.

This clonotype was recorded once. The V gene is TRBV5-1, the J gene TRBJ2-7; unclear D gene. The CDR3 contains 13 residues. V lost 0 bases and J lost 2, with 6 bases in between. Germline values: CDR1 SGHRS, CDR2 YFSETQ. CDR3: CASSLEQTYEQYF. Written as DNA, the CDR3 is TGCGCCAGCAGCTTGGAACAGACCTACGAGCAGTACTTC.

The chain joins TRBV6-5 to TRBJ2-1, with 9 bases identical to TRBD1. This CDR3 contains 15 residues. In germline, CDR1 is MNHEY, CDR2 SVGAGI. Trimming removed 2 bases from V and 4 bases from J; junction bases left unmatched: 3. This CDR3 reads CASSYEGQGYNEQFF. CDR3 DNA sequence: TGTGCCAGCAGTTACGAGGGACAGGGTTACAATGAGCAGTTCTTC.

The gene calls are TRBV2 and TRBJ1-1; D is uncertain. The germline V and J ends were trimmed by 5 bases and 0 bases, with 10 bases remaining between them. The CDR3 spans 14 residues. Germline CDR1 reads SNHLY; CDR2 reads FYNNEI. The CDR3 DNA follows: TGTGCCAGCAGTATTGGCCCCTTGAACACTGAAGCTTTCTTT. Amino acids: CASSIGPLNTEAFF. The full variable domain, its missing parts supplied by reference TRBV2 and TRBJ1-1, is EPEVTQTPSHQVTQMGQEVILRCVPISNHLYFYWYRQILGQKVEFLVSFYNNEISEKSEIFDDQFSVERPDGSNFTLKIRSTKLEDSAMYFCASSIGPLNTEAFFGQGTRLTVV.